This is a list of T cell receptor beta chains from one sample in a study of T cell repertoires in aging, cancer and after chemotherapy. TCRdb re-called the multiplex PCR reads with MiXCR, one entry per CDR3 protein. In the table there are roughly 9,300 distinct CDR3 sequences, about 40% of which are singletons. Sequenced: blood. These receptors originate from a human donor in good health. The CDR3 runs from the conserved cysteine through the conserved F or W. D genes are given only for firm matches. Part of the rows lack a size; the others show once, few, many or a class for expanded clones.

TRBV29-1,TRBJ1-1,NA,16,NA,CSVEDLGGPKNTEAFF
TRBV29-1,TRBJ2-3,NA,16,NA,CSLRTYRAGGTDTQYF
TRBV7-3,TRBJ2-2,few,14,TRBD1,CASSYDRASGELFF
TRBV7-9,TRBJ2-3,NA,16,TRBD2,CASSFAGGATTDTQYF
TRBV20-1,TRBJ1-5,NA,15,NA,CSASSGYSLNQPQHF
TRBV6-5,TRBJ2-6,NA,14,NA,CASSVSPGANVLTF
TRBV19,TRBJ1-4,NA,17,TRBD1,CASSYRGERATNEKLFF
TRBV15,TRBJ2-3,NA,13,NA,CATSRDPTDTQYF
TRBV6-5,TRBJ1-1,NA,14,TRBD1,CASSYDRVRTEAFF
TRBV7-9,TRBJ2-3,NA,12,NA,CASSPFEGTQYF
TRBV27,TRBJ1-1,NA,16,TRBD1,CASSAGTGTMNTEAFF
TRBV7-2,TRBJ1-2,NA,17,TRBD1,CASSSWTGGLTNYGYTF
TRBV13,TRBJ1-2,NA,12,NA,CASSLGSNGYTF
TRBV6-5,TRBJ1-2,few,16,NA,CASSYSILGGSKGYTF
TRBV7-2,TRBJ2-1,few,16,TRBD2,CASSLGSSGGYNEQFF
TRBV6-5,TRBJ2-2,NA,14,NA,CAIAKWVNTGELFF
TRBV27,TRBJ2-3,NA,15,TRBD1,CASSLDRGAGDTQYF
TRBV19,TRBJ2-2,NA,14,TRBD1,CASSRTGGNGELFF
TRBV12-3/TRBV12-4,TRBJ1-3,NA,16,TRBD1,CASSLGTGTGVNTIYF
TRBV6-1,TRBJ2-3,NA,14,TRBD2,CASGSSGDTDTQYF
TRBV6-2/TRBV6-3,TRBJ2-2,NA,13,NA,CASGGTSTGELFF
TRBV15,TRBJ1-2,NA,16,NA,CATSRERQGREYGYTF
TRBV7-3,TRBJ2-1,NA,14,TRBD2,CASSTSGGRDEQFF
TRBV9,TRBJ1-2,NA,12,NA,CASSATLYGYTF
TRBV28,TRBJ1-4,NA,13,NA,CASSSQGREKLFF
TRBV12-3/TRBV12-4,TRBJ1-4,few,13,NA,CASTYLLGEKLFF
TRBV6-5,TRBJ1-4,few,13,NA,CASSRRLNEKLFF
TRBV4-2,TRBJ1-5,few,15,NA,CASSQEWGGGQPQHF
TRBV20-1,TRBJ1-5,once,19,NA,CSARERRGTKRLADQPQHF
TRBV5-4,TRBJ2-1,NA,16,NA,CASSSGASKHYNEQFF
TRBV29-1,TRBJ2-7,medium-sized,12,NA,CSVRQTTYEQYF
TRBV2,TRBJ1-3,NA,12,NA,CASRGSAGTIYF
TRBV20-1,TRBJ2-7,few,13,NA,CSARVRSSYEQYF
TRBV6-5,TRBJ1-2,NA,13,NA,CASSSLGGPGYTF
TRBV6-5,TRBJ2-1,NA,18,TRBD1,CASSSSFSGTGDNNEQFF
TRBV6-5,TRBJ2-4,NA,14,TRBD1,CASYSFGQGGIQYF
TRBV6-5,TRBJ1-3,few,15,NA,CASSYSSGSGNTIYF
TRBV19,TRBJ1-3,few,17,NA,CASSIGGGTSSGNTIYF
TRBV7-9,TRBJ1-4,NA,15,NA,CASSLREGKGGKLFF
TRBV15,TRBJ2-1,few,17,TRBD2,CATSRDSGGASYNEQFF
TRBV20-1,TRBJ1-5,NA,13,NA,CSASWAGDQPQHF
TRBV5-6,TRBJ2-7,few,16,NA,CASSPAGSGAPVEQYF
TRBV24-1,TRBJ2-1,few,15,NA,CATSDPYNPTNEQFF
TRBV18,TRBJ1-1,NA,13,NA,CASSMGENTEAFF
TRBV18,TRBJ1-6,NA,13,NA,CASSPGDNSPLHF
TRBV27,TRBJ1-4,NA,18,NA,CASSLGGGRGATNEKLFF
TRBV12-3/TRBV12-4,TRBJ2-1,few,14,TRBD2,CASSLAVSSGEQFF
TRBV20-1,TRBJ2-3,NA,15,NA,CSAASFSTSTDTQYF
TRBV28,TRBJ1-2,NA,13,NA,CASSLRENYGYTF
TRBV6-4,TRBJ1-2,NA,14,NA,CASSDSGRNYGYTF
TRBV12-3/TRBV12-4,TRBJ1-2,NA,12,TRBD1,CASGTGWYGYTF
TRBV7-9,TRBJ2-1,NA,16,NA,CASSPTGAGEDNEQFF
TRBV29-1,TRBJ2-5,NA,14,TRBD2,CSAWGGVGRETQYF
TRBV6-6,TRBJ1-4,NA,17,NA,CASRSSRSRVRDEKLFF
TRBV30,TRBJ1-4,few,13,TRBD1,CAWEGQGSEKLFF